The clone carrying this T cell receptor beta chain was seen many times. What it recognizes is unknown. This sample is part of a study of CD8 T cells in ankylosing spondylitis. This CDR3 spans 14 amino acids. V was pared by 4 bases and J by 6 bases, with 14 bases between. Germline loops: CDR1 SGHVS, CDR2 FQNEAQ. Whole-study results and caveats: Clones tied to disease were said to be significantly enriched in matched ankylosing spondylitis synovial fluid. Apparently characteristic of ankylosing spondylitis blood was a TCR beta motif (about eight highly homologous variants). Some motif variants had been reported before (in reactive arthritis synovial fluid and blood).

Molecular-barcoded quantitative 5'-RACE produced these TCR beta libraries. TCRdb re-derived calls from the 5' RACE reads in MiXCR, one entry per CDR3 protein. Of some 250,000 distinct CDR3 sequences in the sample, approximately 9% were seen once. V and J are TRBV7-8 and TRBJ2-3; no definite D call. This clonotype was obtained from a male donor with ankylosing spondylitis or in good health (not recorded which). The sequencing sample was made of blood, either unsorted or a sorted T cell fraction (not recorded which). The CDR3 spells CASSSLDGSDTQYF. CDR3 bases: TGTGCCAGCAGCTCTCTCGACGGCTCCGATACGCAGTATTTT.